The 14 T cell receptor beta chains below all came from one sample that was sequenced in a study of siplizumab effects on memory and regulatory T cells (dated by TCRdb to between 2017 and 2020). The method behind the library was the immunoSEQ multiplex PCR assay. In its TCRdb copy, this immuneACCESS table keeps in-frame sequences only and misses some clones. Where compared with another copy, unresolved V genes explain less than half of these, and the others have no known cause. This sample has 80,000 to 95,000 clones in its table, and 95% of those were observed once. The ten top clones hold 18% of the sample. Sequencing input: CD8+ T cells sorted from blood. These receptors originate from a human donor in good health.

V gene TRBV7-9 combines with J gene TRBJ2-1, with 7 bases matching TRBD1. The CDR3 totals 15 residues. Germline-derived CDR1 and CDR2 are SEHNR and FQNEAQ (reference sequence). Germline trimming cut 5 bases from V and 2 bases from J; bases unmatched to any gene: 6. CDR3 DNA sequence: TGTGCCAGCAGCCCCGACAGGGTCACCTACAATGAGCAGTTCTTC. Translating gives CASSPDRVTYNEQFF.

The CDR3 DNA follows: TGTGCCAGCAGCTTGGCCCCTAGCGGGACCGGGGAGCTGTTTTTT. This codes for CASSLAPSGTGELFF. This sequence joins TRBV7-9 and TRBJ2-2; 8 nucleotides align to TRBD2. This CDR3 is 15 amino acids long. With V trimmed by 3 bases and J by 5 bases, 5 bases remained unmatched. Germline CDR1 reads SEHNR; CDR2 reads FQNEAQ (reference sequence).

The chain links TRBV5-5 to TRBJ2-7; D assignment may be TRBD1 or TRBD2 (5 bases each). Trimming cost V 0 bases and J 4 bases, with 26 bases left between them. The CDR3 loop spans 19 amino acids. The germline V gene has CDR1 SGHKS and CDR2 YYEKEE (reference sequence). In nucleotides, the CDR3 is TGTGCCAGCAGCTTGGAGCTAGGGTATGTGGGACCCCCTCCTTACGAGCAGTACTTC. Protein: CASSLELGYVGPPPYEQYF. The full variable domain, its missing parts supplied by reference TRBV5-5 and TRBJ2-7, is DAGVTQSPTHLIKTRGQQVTLRCSPISGHKSVSWYQQVLGQGPQFIFQYYEKEERGRGNFPDRFSARQFPNYSSELNVNALLLGDSALYLCASSLELGYVGPPPYEQYFGPGTRLTVT.

The CDR3 DNA reads TGCGCCAGCAGCTTAGGGGATCCAGATACGCAGTATTTT. It yields the protein CASSLGDPDTQYF. The chain uses TRBV5-1 and TRBJ2-3; D is perhaps TRBD1 (5 bases). The germline CDR1 and CDR2 sequences are SGHRS and YFSETQ. V gave up 2 bases and J gave up 4 bases, with 8 bases separating them. The CDR3 totals 13 residues.

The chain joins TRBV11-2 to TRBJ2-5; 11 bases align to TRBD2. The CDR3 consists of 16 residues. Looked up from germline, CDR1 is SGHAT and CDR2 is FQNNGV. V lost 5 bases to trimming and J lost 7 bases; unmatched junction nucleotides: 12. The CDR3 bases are TGTGCCAGCAGCACCGAAAGACTAGCGGGAAGAGGGACCCAGTACTTC. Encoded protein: CASSTERLAGRGTQYF.

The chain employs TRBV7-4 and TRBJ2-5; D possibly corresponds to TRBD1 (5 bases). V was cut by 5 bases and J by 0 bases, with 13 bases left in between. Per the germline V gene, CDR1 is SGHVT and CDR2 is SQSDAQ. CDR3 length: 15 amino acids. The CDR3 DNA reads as TGTGCCAGCAGCCAACGTACAGGTGACCAAGAGACCCAGTACTTC. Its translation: CASSQRTGDQETQYF.

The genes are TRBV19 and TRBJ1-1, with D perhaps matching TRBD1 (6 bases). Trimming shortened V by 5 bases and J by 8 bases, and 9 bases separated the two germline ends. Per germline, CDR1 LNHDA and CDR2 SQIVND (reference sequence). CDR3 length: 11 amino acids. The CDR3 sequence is CASSLGTEAFF. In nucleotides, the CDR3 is TGTGCCAGTAGTCTTGGGACAGAAGCTTTCTTT.

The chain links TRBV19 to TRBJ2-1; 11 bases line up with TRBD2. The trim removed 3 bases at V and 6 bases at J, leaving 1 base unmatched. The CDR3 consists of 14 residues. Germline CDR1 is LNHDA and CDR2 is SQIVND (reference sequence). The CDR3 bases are TGTGCCAGTAGTATTCTAGCGGGGGGCAATGAGCAGTTCTTC. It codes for CASSILAGGNEQFF. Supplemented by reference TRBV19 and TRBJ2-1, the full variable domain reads DGGITQSPKYLFRKEGQNVTLSCEQNLNHDAMYWYRQDPGQGLRLIYYSQIVNDFQKGDIAEGYSVSREKKESFPLTVTSAQKNPTAFYLCASSILAGGNEQFFGPGTRLTVL.

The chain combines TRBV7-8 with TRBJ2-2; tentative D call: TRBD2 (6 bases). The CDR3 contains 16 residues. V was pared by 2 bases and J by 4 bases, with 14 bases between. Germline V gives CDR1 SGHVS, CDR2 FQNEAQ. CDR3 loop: CASSLLGEVGTGELFF. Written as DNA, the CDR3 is TGTGCCAGCAGCTTATTGGGGGAGGTTGGCACCGGGGAGCTGTTTTTT.

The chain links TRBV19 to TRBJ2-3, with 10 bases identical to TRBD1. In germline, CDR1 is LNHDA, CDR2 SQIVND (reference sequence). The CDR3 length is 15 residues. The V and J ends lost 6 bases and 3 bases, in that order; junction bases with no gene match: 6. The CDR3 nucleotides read TGTGCCAGTAGGACAGGGGGCTCTGGTACAGATACGCAGTATTTT. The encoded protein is CASRTGGSGTDTQYF.

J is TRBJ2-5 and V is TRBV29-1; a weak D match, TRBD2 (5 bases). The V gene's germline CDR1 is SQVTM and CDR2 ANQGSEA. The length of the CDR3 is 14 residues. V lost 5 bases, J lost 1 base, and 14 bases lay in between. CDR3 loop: CSVSILDSQETQYF. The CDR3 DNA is TGCAGCGTTAGCATTTTGGACTCCCAAGAGACCCAGTACTTC. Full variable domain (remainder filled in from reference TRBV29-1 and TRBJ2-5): SAVISQKPSRDICQRGTSLTIQCQVDSQVTMMFWYRQQPGQSLTLIATANQGSEATYESGFVIDKFPISRPNLTFSTLTVSNMSPEDSSIYLCSVSILDSQETQYFGPGTRLLVL.

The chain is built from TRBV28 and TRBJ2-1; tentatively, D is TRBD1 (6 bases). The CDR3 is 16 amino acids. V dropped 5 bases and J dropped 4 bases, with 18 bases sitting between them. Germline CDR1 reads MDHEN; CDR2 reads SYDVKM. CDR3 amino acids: CASSLYKGQMYNEQFF. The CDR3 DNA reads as TGTGCCAGCAGTCTATATAAAGGACAGATGTACAATGAGCAGTTCTTC.

The CDR3 is CASSGEQLTGSHEQYF. The CDR3 nucleotides read TGTGCCAGCAGTGGTGAGCAATTAACAGGGTCCCACGAGCAGTACTTC. V gene TRBV2 combines with J gene TRBJ2-7; the D gene is possibly TRBD1 (6 bases). Between the trimmed V and J ends, which lost 4 bases and 5 bases, there was a span of 21 bases. The CDR3 runs to 16 residues. Germline-derived CDR1 and CDR2 are SNHLY and FYNNEI. Full variable domain (outside the CDR3, taken from reference TRBV2 and TRBJ2-7): EPEVTQTPSHQVTQMGQEVILRCVPISNHLYFYWYRQILGQKVEFLVSFYNNEISEKSEIFDDQFSVERPDGSNFTLKIRSTKLEDSAMYFCASSGEQLTGSHEQYFGPGTRLTVT.

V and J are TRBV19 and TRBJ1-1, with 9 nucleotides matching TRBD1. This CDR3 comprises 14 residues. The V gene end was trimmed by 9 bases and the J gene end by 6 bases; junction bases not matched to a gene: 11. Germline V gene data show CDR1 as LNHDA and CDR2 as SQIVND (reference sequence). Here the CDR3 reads CARTNGTGLAEAFF. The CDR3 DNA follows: TGTGCCAGAACTAACGGGACAGGGTTGGCTGAAGCTTTCTTT.